The rows below give T cell receptor beta chains drawn from one sample of a study of neurological immune-mediated disorders. Each CDR3 protein gets one entry after TCRdb re-called the 5' RACE reads with MiXCR. The data hold around 61,000 distinct CDR3 sequences, with 5.2% observed a single time. Sequences were obtained from PBMCs. The receptors were gathered from a human donor with multiple sclerosis. The donor label of this sample is uncertain. CDR3s include the opening cysteine and the closing phenylalanine or tryptophan. Fields, in order: D gene, V gene, clone size, J gene, CDR3 protein, CDR3 DNA. D genes are given only for firm matches. Clone size is not always given. Where it is, it says once, few, many or a class for expanded clones.

>-|TRBV20-1|many|TRBJ1-5
CSARDDPNQPQHF
TGCAGTGCTAGAGATGATCCCAATCAGCCCCAGCATTTT
>-|TRBV10-3|many|TRBJ2-7
CAIRGGSGDEQYF
TGTGCCATCAGAGGTGGCTCGGGGGACGAGCAGTACTTC
>-|TRBV6-1|-|TRBJ2-5
CASSRQLQETQYF
TGTGCCAGCAGTCGACAGCTTCAAGAGACCCAGTACTTC
>-|TRBV4-1|many|TRBJ1-2
CASSIWGTDYGYTF
TGCGCCAGCAGTATCTGGGGGACGGACTATGGCTACACCTTC
>-|TRBV15|many|TRBJ1-2
CATSKGRDYGYTF
TGTGCCACCAGCAAGGGCAGGGATTATGGCTACACCTTC
>-|TRBV20-1|many|TRBJ1-1
CSAARRGTEAFF
TGCAGTGCCGCTCGAAGGGGCACTGAAGCTTTCTTT
>-|TRBV5-1|many|TRBJ2-7
CASSLDRDPGYEQYF
TGCGCCAGCAGCTTGGACCGGGACCCAGGTTACGAGCAGTACTTC
>TRBD2|TRBV5-1|many|TRBJ2-3
CASSLGLAGGRTDTQYF
TGCGCCAGCAGCTTGGGACTAGCGGGGGGCCGCACAGATACGCAGTATTTT
>-|TRBV3-1|many|TRBJ1-2
CASSQSGSNYGYTF
TGTGCCAGCAGCCAATCAGGTTCTAACTATGGCTACACCTTC
>-|TRBV18|few|TRBJ1-1
CASWRGGLNTEAFF
TGTGCCAGCTGGAGGGGGGGGCTGAACACTGAAGCTTTCTTT
>-|TRBV20-1|many|TRBJ1-4
CSARPRGAGNEKLFF
TGCAGTGCTAGGCCCCGCGGGGCTGGTAACGAAAAACTGTTTTTT
>-|TRBV18|many|TRBJ2-3
CASSPLGATDTQYF
TGTGCCAGCTCACCACTTGGAGCTACAGATACGCAGTATTTT
>-|TRBV11-1|many|TRBJ1-1
CASSLAAGWNTEAFF
TGTGCCAGCAGCTTAGCGGCCGGCTGGAACACTGAAGCTTTCTTT
>-|TRBV5-1|many|TRBJ1-6
CASSFPGTNSPLHF
TGCGCCAGCAGCTTCCCGGGTACTAATTCACCCCTCCACTTT
>TRBD1|TRBV20-1|many|TRBJ1-2
CSVPDRGHYGYTF
TGCAGTGTCCCGGACAGGGGACACTATGGCTACACCTTC
>-|TRBV10-3|-|TRBJ2-6
CAIRSIDSGANVLTF
TGTGCCATCAGAAGTATCGACTCTGGGGCCAACGTCCTGACTTTC
>-|TRBV20-1|many|TRBJ1-1
CSARGGGGPGTEAFF
TGCAGTGCTAGAGGGGGGGGGGGCCCTGGCACTGAAGCTTTCTTT
>-|TRBV5-4|many|TRBJ1-2
CASSLMAGDGYTF
TGTGCCAGCAGCTTGATGGCAGGGGATGGCTACACCTTC
>TRBD1|TRBV7-9|many|TRBJ2-5
CASSRTGAYRGETQYF
TGTGCCAGCAGCAGGACAGGGGCCTATCGTGGGGAGACCCAGTACTTC
>-|TRBV18|many|TRBJ2-3
CASSAAGALSDTQYF
TGTGCCAGCTCCGCGGCGGGGGCCCTCTCTGATACGCAGTATTTT
>TRBD1|TRBV7-9|many|TRBJ1-6
CASSPTGNSPLHF
TGTGCCAGCAGCCCGACAGGGAATTCACCCCTCCACTTT
>-|TRBV9|many|TRBJ1-6
CASSPSQGHSPLHF
TGTGCCAGCAGCCCCTCCCAGGGCCATTCACCCCTCCACTTT
>-|TRBV9|many|TRBJ1-1
CASSVTGRPPLTNEAFF
TGTGCCAGCAGCGTGACTGGACGCCCCCCTCTTACCAATGAAGCTTTCTTT
>-|TRBV5-5|many|TRBJ1-2
CASSLVVWGANGYTF
TGTGCCAGCAGCTTGGTAGTCTGGGGGGCTAATGGCTACACCTTC
>TRBD1|TRBV11-1|many|TRBJ2-1
CASSLGQGLHNEQFF
TGTGCCAGCAGCTTAGGACAGGGGCTTCACAATGAGCAGTTCTTC
>-|TRBV20-1|few|TRBJ2-7
CSANNFWSSYEQYF
TGCAGTGCTAACAACTTTTGGAGCTCCTACGAGCAGTACTTC
>TRBD2|TRBV4-1|many|TRBJ2-1
CASSPITSGAPQQFF
TGCGCCAGCAGCCCTATCACTAGCGGGGCCCCTCAGCAGTTCTTC
>TRBD1|TRBV5-1|many|TRBJ2-1
CASSPGTAAYNEQFF
TGCGCCAGCAGCCCAGGGACAGCCGCTTACAATGAGCAGTTCTTC
>TRBD1|TRBV10-3|many|TRBJ1-2
CAIPRDTGTGGWNPYGYTF
TGTGCCATCCCTCGTGACACCGGGACAGGGGGCTGGAACCCCTACGGCTACACCTTC
>-|TRBV7-9|many|TRBJ1-1
CASSRTEAFF
TGTGCCAGCAGCCGGACGGAAGCTTTCTTT
>-|TRBV12-3/TRBV12-4|many|TRBJ1-6
CASSLPYNSPLHF
TGTGCCAGCAGTTTGCCCTATAATTCACCCCTCCACTTT
>-|TRBV11-3|many|TRBJ2-2
CASSLDSTGELFF
TGTGCCAGCAGCTTAGACAGCACCGGGGAGCTGTTTTTT
>TRBD1|TRBV5-6|many|TRBJ2-2
CASSSWVGQVLAGELFF
TGTGCCAGCAGCTCCTGGGTTGGACAGGTTCTCGCCGGGGAGCTGTTTTTT
>TRBD2|TRBV7-2|-|TRBJ2-1
CASSFLVGLAGGNEQFF
TGTGCCAGCAGCTTCCTAGTGGGACTAGCGGGGGGGAATGAGCAGTTCTTC
>TRBD2|TRBV6-4|many|TRBJ2-1
CASSDSPSGGGNEQFF
TGTGCCAGCAGTGACTCGCCTAGCGGGGGGGGCAATGAGCAGTTCTTC
>-|TRBV6-6|many|TRBJ2-7
CASSYIPGTQGFYEQYF
TGTGCCAGCAGTTACATCCCCGGGACTCAGGGATTCTACGAGCAGTACTTC
>-|TRBV12-5|many|TRBJ2-3
CASGLVLGRITDTQYF
TGTGCTAGTGGTTTGGTACTGGGCAGAATAACAGATACGCAGTATTTT
>TRBD1|TRBV20-1|many|TRBJ1-5
CSARSPGQYSNQPQHF
TGCAGTGCTAGAAGTCCGGGACAGTATAGCAATCAGCCCCAGCATTTT
>-|TRBV7-9|many|TRBJ2-6
CASGRMGSTNVLTF
TGTGCCAGCGGACGAATGGGGTCGACCAACGTCCTGACTTTC
>-|TRBV4-2|many|TRBJ1-6
CASSQVRSGTWGTYNSPLHF
TGTGCCAGCAGCCAAGTCAGGAGTGGGACGTGGGGCACGTATAATTCACCCCTCCACTTT
>TRBD1|TRBV5-5|many|TRBJ2-6
CASSGGRDSSGANVLTF
TGTGCCAGCAGCGGGGGAAGGGACAGCTCTGGGGCCAACGTCCTGACTTTC
>-|TRBV5-1|few|TRBJ1-6
CASTRGGLGNSPLHF
TGCGCCAGCACCCGCGGGGGGCTGGGCAATTCACCCCTCCACTTT